This T cell receptor (beta chain) was recorded in a study of Ad26.COV2.S vaccination and SARS-CoV-2 variants. Study observations and caveats: People who got the vaccine had more spike-specific TCR breadth than people who got placebo.

On this clone: Its antigen is still unknown.

The V gene's germline CDR1 is MRHNA and CDR2 SNTAGT. The CDR3 is 16 residues long. V trimming: 6 bases; J trimming: 5 bases; junction bases outside the gene matches: 10. The treatment: about 20 received Ad26.COV2.S at low or high dose, single or two shots; five or six received placebo; per-sample allocation not given. The samples were gathered on day 63 after the first injection of vaccine or placebo. Clones were read by immunoSEQ multiplex PCR, and TCRdb kept only the in-frame ones, dropping some. The table has approximately 250,000 clones, approximately 88% seen once. The rearrangement links TRBV6-4 to TRBJ2-1; TRBD2 matches 10 bases. This specimen was peripheral blood, taken in a trial of Ad26.COV2.S vaccine versus placebo. The clonotype originates from a person between 18 and 59 years old who received the Ad26.COV2.S COVID-19 vaccine or a placebo. The CDR3: CASSSPLAGSHNEQFF. In DNA, the CDR3 is TGTGCCAGCAGCTCCCCACTAGCGGGGAGTCACAATGAGCAGTTCTTC.